A selection of T cell receptor beta chains follows, all from one sample in a study of blood T cell repertoires in COVID-19. Here immunoSEQ multiplex PCR was the method, and the copy in TCRdb shows in-frame clones only, minus some. The repertoire includes over 90,000 clones, roughly 90% of them detected once, and approximately 3.5% sits in the top ten. What was sequenced was peripheral blood. These receptors came from an older woman with acute or convalescent COVID-19. Both conserved end residues are part of each CDR3. A D gene is named only where the DNA matches it firmly. Some rows mark clone size as missing; the rest say once, few, many or name a class of expanded clone.

size,V,length,D,J,CDR3,DNA
.,TRBV28,14,.,TRBJ1-3,CASSFTGTGNTIYF,TGTGCCAGCAGCTTCACAGGGACTGGAAACACCATATATTTT
.,TRBV7-9,15,.,TRBJ2-4,CASSLAGHGKNIQYF,TGTGCCAGCAGCTTAGCGGGACACGGCAAAAACATTCAGTACTTC
.,TRBV7-9,15,.,TRBJ1-5,CASSLSTDSNQPQHF,TGTGCCAGCAGCTTATCGACTGATAGCAATCAGCCCCAGCATTTT
.,TRBV2,15,.,TRBJ1-5,CASTRGSGGNQPQHF,TGTGCCAGCACGCGGGGGTCTGGGGGCAATCAGCCCCAGCATTTT
once,TRBV7-3,13,TRBD2,TRBJ2-1,CASSWTSYSEQFF,TGTGCCAGCAGCTGGACTAGTTACAGTGAGCAGTTCTTC
few,TRBV2,14,TRBD2,TRBJ2-1,CASSTGLVGYEQFF,TGTGCCAGCAGTACGGGACTAGTTGGCTATGAGCAGTTCTTC
.,TRBV18,15,.,TRBJ2-3,CASLSGGGSKDTQYF,TGTGCCAGCCTCAGTGGGGGCGGGAGTAAAGATACGCAGTATTTT
.,TRBV9,14,.,TRBJ2-1,CASSVEGAYNEQFF,TGTGCCAGCAGCGTAGAAGGGGCCTACAATGAGCAGTTCTTC
.,TRBV11-3,17,TRBD2,TRBJ2-1,CASSLLLGLAAHNEQFF,TGTGCCAGCAGCCTCCTCCTGGGGCTAGCGGCCCACAATGAGCAGTTCTTC
once,TRBV25-1,12,.,TRBJ1-2,CASSHRAGGYTF,TGTGCCAGCAGTCACAGGGCCGGTGGCTACACCTTC
.,TRBV28,14,.,TRBJ2-7,CASSLLGAFYEQYF,TGTGCCAGCAGTTTATTGGGCGCGTTCTACGAGCAGTACTTC
.,TRBV6-5,13,.,TRBJ1-5,CATRTRGNQPQHF,TGTGCCACTCGGACCCGGGGGAATCAGCCCCAGCATTTT
.,TRBV28,13,.,TRBJ2-5,CASSFVLQETQYF,TGTGCCAGCAGTTTCGTCTTACAAGAGACCCAGTACTTC
.,TRBV4-2,12,.,TRBJ1-2,CASSQDRQGYTF,TGTGCCAGCAGCCAAGATCGACAGGGCTACACCTTC
.,TRBV11-2,14,.,TRBJ1-1,CASSGQVMNTEAFF,TGTGCCAGCAGCGGGCAGGTGATGAACACTGAAGCTTTCTTT
.,TRBV6-1,15,TRBD1,TRBJ2-1,CASSEAGQGYNEQFF,TGTGCCAGCAGTGAAGCGGGACAGGGCTACAATGAGCAGTTCTTC
once,TRBV19,14,.,TRBJ2-1,CASSTGFGLNEQFF,TGTGCCAGTAGTACTGGATTTGGGCTCAATGAGCAGTTCTTC
.,TRBV2,14,.,TRBJ2-5,CASGESRPRGTQYF,TGTGCCAGCGGGGAGTCCCGACCACGGGGGACCCAGTACTTC
.,TRBV29-1,14,.,TRBJ1-6,CSVGGGQYNSPLHF,TGCAGCGTTGGAGGAGGACAGTATAATTCACCCCTCCACTTT